This T cell receptor beta chain comes out of a study of blood T cells in healthy people across ages. Regarding the study as a whole: More naive CD4+ cells and higher diversity marked long-lived donors relative to aged donors.

This CDR3 contains 16 residues. Germline trimming cut 5 bases from V and 0 bases from J; bases unmatched to any gene: 7. Germline lookup yields CDR1 SGHTA and CDR2 FQGNSA. About this clonotype: Antigen specificity is unknown.

Then a second PCR, running about 6 to 12 cycles, was carried out with a sample-barcoded 5' primer and a J-beta primer mix. TCRdb re-derived calls from the 5' RACE reads in MiXCR, one entry per CDR3 protein. Seen here are about 1.4 million distinct CDR3 sequences, roughly 59% observed once, and the top ten hold 6.5% to 8.5%. The receptor was isolated from a man aged 18 to 29 in good health. The chain carries TRBV7-2 and TRBJ2-3, with 8 bases identical to TRBD2. The sequenced sample was blood. The CDR3 nucleotides are TGTGCCAGCAGCCGTAGCGGGACCACTAGCACAGATACGCAGTATTTT. Its protein product is CASSRSGTTSTDTQYF.